Sequencing of this TCR beta chain was carried out in a study of response to subunit inactivated influenza vaccine. Study-level findings and limits: There was a suggestion from the authors that each seasonal influenza vaccination recruits few new T cells.

Trimming stripped 6 bases from V and 11 bases from J, with 22 bases between. The V gene's germline CDR1 is DFQATT and CDR2 SNEGSKA (reference sequence). The CDR3 consists of 13 residues. MiXCR was run by TCRdb on the RT-PCR reads, yielding one entry per CDR3 protein. The sample lists 290,000 or so distinct CDR3 sequences, over 20% occurring once. As for this clonotype: The antigen remains undetermined.

The chain has TRBV20-1 and TRBJ2-5; weak D call: TRBD1 (5 bases). This clonotype originated in a man aged 50 to 69 who received an inactivated influenza vaccine. The input for sequencing was PBMCs from blood, taken less than 22 months after vaccination. The CDR3 reads CSAQMGRARIQYF. The CDR3 DNA is TGCAGTGCCCAAATGGGCAGGGCCCGAATTCAGTACTTC.